The 5 T cell receptor beta chains below were found in one sample sequenced in a study of CD8+ T cells in alopecia areata. cDNA prepared by RNA extraction and subsequent reverse transcription served as the template for sequencing. Profiled with immunoSEQ multiplex PCR; TCRdb holds only in-frame clones, not every one. This sample has roughly 120,000 clones, with 50% to 75% found just once. Treatment here: oral pan-JAK inhibitor, 5-10 mg twice daily. The material sequenced was CD8+ T cells sorted from blood, taken at week 4, from a patient treated with tofacitinib. The receptors were sampled from a human donor with alopecia areata.

The CDR3 nucleotides read TGCAGCGTTGTTTTCGTAGGTGGGAACACTGAAGCTTTCTTT. Its translation: CSVVFVGGNTEAFF. The genes are TRBV29-1 and TRBJ1-1; the D is unclear. The CDR3 has 14 residues. V lost 4 bases to trimming and J lost 1 base, with 13 bases between them. CDR1 is SQVTM and CDR2 is ANQGSEA in the germline V gene.

This clone was seen a handful of times. This chain connects TRBV27 to TRBJ1-1, with D tentatively TRBD1 (5 bases). The germline CDR1 and CDR2 sequences are MNHEY and SMNVEV (reference sequence). V lost 6 bases, J lost 1 base, and 15 bases lay in between. The CDR3 extends over 15 amino acids. The CDR3 bases are TGTGCCAGCAGCCGTGGGGGACGGGGGAACACTGAAGCTTTCTTT. It specifies CASSRGGRGNTEAFF.

This chain links TRBV29-1 with TRBJ2-7; D call uncertain. V was trimmed by 1 base and J by 2 bases, leaving 12 bases between them. Per germline, CDR1 SQVTM and CDR2 ANQGSEA. The CDR3 has 14 residues. The CDR3 nucleotides read TGCAGCGTTGAAGGTCCAAATTATACCTACGAGCAGTACTTC. This gives the protein CSVEGPNYTYEQYF.

This chain's CDR3 is CASSVDRGNTDTQYF. CDR3 nucleotides: TGTGCCAGCAGCGTAGACAGGGGTAATACAGATACGCAGTATTTT. V and J are TRBV9 and TRBJ2-3; 7 bases align to TRBD1. The CDR3 is made up of 15 amino acids. V was pared by 0 bases and J by 3 bases, with 4 bases of the junction left unmatched. Germline assignment: CDR1 SGDLS and CDR2 YYNGEE. The full variable domain, with the rest looked up from reference TRBV9 and TRBJ2-3, is DSGVTQTPKHLITATGQRVTLRCSPRSGDLSVYWYQQSLDQGLQFLIQYYNGEERAKGNILERFSAQQFPDLHSELNLSSLELGDSALYFCASSVDRGNTDTQYFGPGTRLTVL.

This clone was detected once. The V gene is TRBV30, the J gene TRBJ1-4; D is unclear. This CDR3 comprises 13 residues. In germline, CDR1 is GTSNPN, CDR2 SVGIG (reference sequence). Trimming removed 4 bases from V and 5 bases from J, with 11 bases in between. The CDR3 DNA reads as TGTGCCTGGAATTCCGTCGGGAATGAAAAACTGTTTTTT. As protein: CAWNSVGNEKLFF.